Listed here is a single T cell receptor (beta chain). These data come from a study of technical replicates of blood from several donors. CDR1 and CDR2 (germline): LGHNA, YNFKEQ. V trimming: 0 bases; J trimming: 0 bases; junction bases outside the gene matches: 11. This CDR3 spans 19 amino acids. Produced via immunoSEQ multiplex PCR; TCRdb's table is partial and in-frame only. The data show 70,000 or so clones, 98% seen once. The sample taken for sequencing was T cells isolated from PBMCs. V is TRBV4-2 and J is TRBJ2-4, with TRBD2 matching 7 bases. The receptor was derived from a human donor in good health. The CDR3 sequence is CASSQDARGLLLAKNIQYF. CDR3 in DNA: TGTGCCAGCAGCCAAGATGCGCGGGGACTATTATTAGCCAAAAACATTCAGTACTTC.